This T cell receptor (beta chain) was found in a study of a mutant IDH1 vaccine in newly diagnosed glioma. Across the whole study: Vaccines began 4-6 weeks after radiotherapy alone, or with temozolomide cycles. Earlier treatment was radiotherapy, temozolomide, or both, with most getting both. Whole-study results and caveats: Shifts in the top peripheral T cell clonotypes seemed unrelated to pseudoprogression.

Only in-frame clones appear in the TCRdb table, and some are missing; sequencing was by immunoSEQ multiplex PCR. The table records around 46,000 clones, about 77% of them present only once. A few counts support this clone. What it binds is unknown. This CDR3 has 15 residues. The V end lost 7 bases, the J end lost 0 bases, and 15 bases lay between the germline ends. Germline V gene sequence: CDR1 LNHDA, CDR2 SQIVND (reference sequence). Regarding time point: week 5, during vaccination. Vaccination comprised doses that each held 300 ug of mutant IDH1 20-mer peptide, plus topical imiquimod. Donor tumors were new WHO grade 3 or 4 IDH1-mutant, ATRX-lost astrocytomas.

The chain links TRBV19 to TRBJ1-1; D is perhaps TRBD1 (5 bases). This receptor was obtained from a man aged 50-59 years with glioma. The sample here was PBMCs, taken from a glioma patient whose treatment included an IDH1 peptide vaccine. In DNA, the CDR3 is TGTGCCAGTAAGAAGGACGGGACGGTGAACACTGAAGCTTTCTTT. Translating it yields CASKKDGTVNTEAFF.